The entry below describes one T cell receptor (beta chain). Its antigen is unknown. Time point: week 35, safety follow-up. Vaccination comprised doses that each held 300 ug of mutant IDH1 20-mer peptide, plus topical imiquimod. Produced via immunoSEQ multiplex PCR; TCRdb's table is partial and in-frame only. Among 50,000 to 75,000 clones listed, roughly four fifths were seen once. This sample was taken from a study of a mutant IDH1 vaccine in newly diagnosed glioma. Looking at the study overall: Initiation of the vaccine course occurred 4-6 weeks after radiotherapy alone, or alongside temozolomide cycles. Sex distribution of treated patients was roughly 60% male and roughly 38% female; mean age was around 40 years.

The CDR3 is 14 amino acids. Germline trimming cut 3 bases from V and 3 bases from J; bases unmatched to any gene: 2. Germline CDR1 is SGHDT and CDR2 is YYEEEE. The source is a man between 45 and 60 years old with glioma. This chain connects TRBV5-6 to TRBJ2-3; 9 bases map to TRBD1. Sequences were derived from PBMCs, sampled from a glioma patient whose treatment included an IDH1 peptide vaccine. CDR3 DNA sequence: TGTGCCAGCAGCTGGGACAGGGAAACAGATACGCAGTATTTT. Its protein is CASSWDRETDTQYF.